One and the same sample provided the 32 T cell receptor beta chains below, sequenced in a study of shared clonotypes between healthy human individuals. The repertoire was sequenced with immunoSEQ multiplex PCR; TCRdb's copy has only in-frame clones and lacks some. Counted here are around 300,000 clones, 80% to 90% occurring once; the ten biggest clones make up 15% to 20%. Sequenced: memory CD8+ T cells sorted from blood. As for subset: CD45RO+ cells pooled with CCR7-negative TemRA cells. Receptors were obtained from a man aged 18 to 30 in good health.

This clone was seen at least ten times. The genes are TRBV5-6 and TRBJ1-3; maybe TRBD1 (5 bases). V lost 3 bases to trimming and J lost 8 bases, with 18 bases between them. This CDR3 is 15 amino acids long. CDR1 SGHDT and CDR2 YYEEEE come from the germline V gene. The CDR3, as DNA: TGTGCCAGCAGCTGGGGCGGTCGTGGTACGGACACCATATATTTT. This translates into CASSWGGRGTDTIYF.

The rearrangement joins TRBV2 to TRBJ2-1; TRBD2 aligns across 12 bases. The CDR3 is 10 residues long. Per the germline V gene, CDR1 is SNHLY and CDR2 is FYNNEI. V was clipped by 7 bases and J by 15 bases; unmatched bases: 1. Here the CDR3 DNA reads TGTGCCAGCAAACTAGCGGGGGGGTTCTTC. Translating it yields CASKLAGGFF.

The rearrangement joins TRBV7-2 to TRBJ1-1, with D uncertain. Germline lookup yields CDR1 SGHTA and CDR2 FQGNSA. V lost 3 bases, J lost 1 base, and 6 bases lay in between. This CDR3 has 13 residues. CDR3 residues: CASSFGGNTEAFF. CDR3 coding DNA: TGTGCCAGCAGCTTTGGTGGGAACACTGAAGCTTTCTTT. The entire variable domain, with the rest obtained from reference TRBV7-2 and TRBJ1-1, is as follows: GAGVSQSPSNKVTEKGKDVELRCDPISGHTALYWYRQSLGQGLEFLIYFQGNSAPDKSGLPSDRFSAERTGGSVSTLTIQRTQQEDSAVYLCASSFGGNTEAFFGQGTRLTVV.

The V call is TRBV5-1, the J call TRBJ2-2; D might be TRBD2 (5 bases). The germline gives CDR1 SGHRS, CDR2 YFSETQ. The CDR3 totals 14 residues. V dropped 4 bases and J dropped 6 bases, with 13 bases sitting between them. As DNA, the CDR3 is TGCGCCAGCAGCCCACTCGTGAGGGCCGGGGAGCTGTTTTTT. Protein sequence: CASSPLVRAGELFF. Combining the CDR3 with reference TRBV5-1 and TRBJ2-2 gives the whole variable domain KAGVTQTPRYLIKTRGQQVTLSCSPISGHRSVSWYQQTPGQGLQFLFEYFSETQRNKGNFPGRFSGRQFSNSRSEMNVSTLELGDSALYLCASSPLVRAGELFFGEGSRLTVL.

The V and J genes are TRBV5-1 and TRBJ2-2; 8 nucleotides match TRBD1. The ends lost 4 bases at V and 4 bases at J; junction bases unmatched: 3. The germline V gene has CDR1 SGHRS and CDR2 YFSETQ. The CDR3 sequence is 14 residues long. CDR3 protein: CASSPTGVTGELFF. The CDR3 region has the DNA TGCGCCAGCAGCCCGACAGGGGTCACCGGGGAGCTGTTTTTT.

This clone was found once. The chain recombines TRBV29-1 with TRBJ2-7; the match to TRBD2 covers 9 bases. V was pared by 4 bases and J by 4 bases, with 14 bases of the junction left unmatched. The CDR3 runs to 16 residues. Germline CDR1 and CDR2: SQVTM and ANQGSEA. The CDR3 here is CSVAGDSGSNSYEQYF. CDR3 coding DNA: TGCAGCGTTGCAGGGGATAGCGGGAGTAATTCGTACGAGCAGTACTTC.

The rearrangement uses TRBV30 and TRBJ2-2, with TRBD1 as a possible D gene (9 bases). The CDR3 loop spans 17 amino acids. The germline CDR1 and CDR2 sequences are GTSNPN and SVGIG (reference sequence). Trimming left V 1 base short and J 7 bases short, with 22 bases between. CDR3 bases: TGTGCCTGGAGTGGGAGGACAGGGGTCGGGAGGGTCGGGGAGCTGTTTTTT. It encodes CAWSGRTGVGRVGELFF. Full variable domain (remainder filled in from reference TRBV30 and TRBJ2-2): SQTIHQWPATLVQPVGSPLSLECTVEGTSNPNLYWYRQAAGRGLQLLFYSVGIGQISSEVPQNLSASRPQDRQFILSSKKLLLSDSGFYLCAWSGRTGVGRVGELFFGEGSRLTVL.

The V and J genes are TRBV28 and TRBJ1-2; 11 positions agree with TRBD1. The V segment lost 6 bases and the J segment 4 bases; nucleotides outside the gene matches: 4. Per germline, CDR1 MDHEN and CDR2 SYDVKM. The CDR3 runs to 14 residues. CDR3 nucleotides: TGTGCCAGCAGGCCCGGGACAGGGGGCTATGGCTACACCTTC. It translates to CASRPGTGGYGYTF.

The chain couples TRBV28 to TRBJ2-7, with TRBD1 matching 7 bases. This CDR3 spans 14 amino acids. Per the germline V gene, CDR1 is MDHEN and CDR2 is SYDVKM. V was pared by 6 bases and J by 5 bases, with 10 bases of the junction left unmatched. CDR3 DNA sequence: TGTGCCAGCAGGGGGATCGACAGGGTACACGAGCAGTACTTC. Residues: CASRGIDRVHEQYF.

Of note for this clone: The sample carries other DNA sequences with the same CDR3. The chain has TRBV20-1 and TRBJ1-1; D uncertain. Trimming left V 6 bases short and J 2 bases short, with 4 bases between. Germline lookup yields CDR1 DFQATT and CDR2 SNEGSKA (reference sequence). The CDR3 spans 10 residues. In nucleotides, the CDR3 is TGCAGTGCCCGAAACACTGAAGCTTTCTTT. This sequence encodes CSARNTEAFF.

This clone was counted a single time. The chain combines TRBV7-2 with TRBJ2-2; 9 bases line up with TRBD2. Germline V CDR1 and CDR2: SGHTA, FQGNSA. Trimming removed 5 bases from V and 2 bases from J; junction bases left unmatched: 3. The CDR3 extends over 15 amino acids. CDR3 amino acids: CASSPLAGNTGELFF. The CDR3, as DNA: TGTGCCAGCAGCCCCCTAGCGGGAAACACCGGGGAGCTGTTTTTT. The full variable domain, rest sourced from reference TRBV7-2 and TRBJ2-2, is GAGVSQSPSNKVTEKGKDVELRCDPISGHTALYWYRQSLGQGLEFLIYFQGNSAPDKSGLPSDRFSAERTGGSVSTLTIQRTQQEDSAVYLCASSPLAGNTGELFFGEGSRLTVL.

This clone was found a few times. This chain uses TRBV28 with TRBJ1-2; D perhaps matches TRBD1 (6 bases). Germline lookup yields CDR1 MDHEN and CDR2 SYDVKM. With 4 bases removed from V and 6 bases from J, the gap between germline ends came to 21 bases. The length of the CDR3 is 16 residues. The CDR3 sequence: CASSSWDNLYSDGYTF. The CDR3 DNA reads TGTGCCAGCAGTTCCTGGGACAATCTCTATAGCGATGGCTACACCTTC.

Only one count was recorded for this clone. This chain joins TRBV6-1 and TRBJ2-7; no clear D gene. This CDR3 contains 15 residues. Germline V gene data show CDR1 as MNHNS and CDR2 as SASEGT. V lost 3 bases and J 7 bases, leaving 19 bases between the germline ends. The CDR3 loop is CASSDRAGPSGEQYF. DNA of the CDR3: TGTGCCAGCAGTGATCGGGCAGGCCCGTCTGGGGAGCAGTACTTC.

This chain joins TRBV7-6 and TRBJ2-2; maybe TRBD2 (5 bases). Trimming pared 3 bases from V and 7 bases from J, leaving 15 bases between. Germline lookup yields CDR1 SGHVS and CDR2 FNYEAQ. This CDR3 region has 15 residues. CDR3 amino acids: CASSLKYRDGGELFF. The CDR3 nucleotides read TGTGCCAGCAGCTTGAAGTACCGGGATGGCGGGGAGCTGTTTTTT. Full variable domain (outside the CDR3, taken from reference TRBV7-6 and TRBJ2-2): GAGVSQSPRYKVTKRGQDVALRCDPISGHVSLYWYRQALGQGPEFLTYFNYEAQQDKSGLPNDRFSAERPEGSISTLTIQRTEQRDSAMYRCASSLKYRDGGELFFGEGSRLTVL.

The chain recombines TRBV14 with TRBJ2-7; D not certain. CDR1 and CDR2 from the germline V gene are SGHDN and FVKESK. V lost 6 bases to trimming and J lost 0 bases, with 12 bases between them. The CDR3 loop spans 14 amino acids. This CDR3 is CASSPLENSYEQYF. CDR3 nucleotides: TGTGCCAGCAGTCCTTTGGAGAACTCCTACGAGCAGTACTTC.

The CDR3 nucleotides are TGTGCCAGCAGCTCCCGGCGGGACACCCGCGCCTACGAGCAGTACTTC. Its translation: CASSSRRDTRAYEQYF. This rearrangement joins TRBV7-9 to TRBJ2-7; D possibly uses TRBD1 or TRBD2 (6 bases each). This CDR3 has 16 residues. The V gene's germline CDR1 is SEHNR and CDR2 FQNEAQ (reference sequence). V was trimmed by 4 bases and J by 2 bases, leaving 18 bases between them.

The rearrangement uses TRBV6-1 and TRBJ2-7, with D possibly TRBD1 on 5 matching bases. The CDR3 is 14 amino acids. Germline values: CDR1 MNHNS, CDR2 SASEGT. The V end was cut by 2 bases, the J end by 1 base, with 9 bases between. The CDR3: CASSEWAGSYEQYF. The CDR3 nucleotides are TGTGCCAGCAGTGAATGGGCAGGGTCCTACGAGCAGTACTTC.

The chain recombines TRBV29-1 with TRBJ2-3; D perhaps matches TRBD1 (8 bases). V was pared by 6 bases and J by 7 bases, with 26 bases between. This CDR3 comprises 16 residues. CDR1 SQVTM and CDR2 ANQGSEA come from the germline V gene. The CDR3 is CSVAREDRVPRNTQYF. CDR3 bases: TGCAGCGTGGCCCGGGAGGACAGGGTGCCTAGAAATACGCAGTATTTT.

This chain uses TRBV29-1 with TRBJ1-2, with D unclear. CDR3 size: 12 residues. Germline CDR1 SQVTM, CDR2 ANQGSEA. The ends were cut back, 4 bases at V and 5 bases at J, with 11 bases in the middle. In nucleotides, the CDR3 is TGCAGCGTTGGTAGTCGGTATTATGGCTACACCTTC. It translates to CSVGSRYYGYTF.

This chain uses TRBV7-8 with TRBJ2-1; unclear D gene. Germline values: CDR1 SGHVS, CDR2 FQNEAQ. The V gene lost 5 bases and the J gene lost 0 bases, with 14 bases spanning the gap. The CDR3 consists of 16 residues. CDR3 nucleotides: TGTGCCAGCAGCCTTACTCTAGATTACTCCTACAATGAGCAGTTCTTC. Translation: CASSLTLDYSYNEQFF.

For the CDR3, the DNA is TGTGCCAGCAGTTTGACAGGGGCGAACGAGCAGTACTTC. Translating it yields CASSLTGANEQYF. The chain has TRBV27 and TRBJ2-7, with 8 nucleotides matching TRBD1. Looked up from germline, CDR1 is MNHEY and CDR2 is SMNVEV (reference sequence). V was pared by 3 bases and J by 5 bases, with 3 bases of the junction left unmatched. CDR3 length: 13 residues.

The chain employs TRBV28 and TRBJ1-2, with 7 bases lining up with TRBD1. The ends lost 5 bases at V and 5 bases at J; junction bases unmatched: 5. CDR1 is MDHEN and CDR2 is SYDVKM in the germline V gene. The CDR3 consists of 13 residues. The CDR3 spells CASSPTGDYGYTF. The CDR3, as DNA: TGTGCCAGCAGTCCCACAGGGGATTATGGCTACACCTTC.

The chain recombines TRBV28 with TRBJ1-2; D is possibly TRBD1 (6 bases). Germline values: CDR1 MDHEN, CDR2 SYDVKM. The CDR3 length is 17 residues. Trimming took off 5 bases at V and 2 bases at J, with 21 bases between the two ends. In DNA, the CDR3 is TGTGCCAGCAGTCCTCCCCATTGGACGGGGGCAAACTATGGCTACACCTTC. As protein: CASSPPHWTGANYGYTF.

The chain couples TRBV27 to TRBJ1-5, with TRBD1 identical over 7 bases. J was trimmed by 6 bases and V by 6 bases; bases with no gene match: 8. The germline gives CDR1 MNHEY, CDR2 SMNVEV (reference sequence). The CDR3 is made up of 14 amino acids. The CDR3 protein is CASSRQGDSQPQHF. The CDR3 region has the DNA TGTGCCAGCAGCCGTCAGGGGGATAGTCAGCCCCAGCATTTT.

The gene calls are TRBV13 and TRBJ2-1; D is tentatively TRBD1 or TRBD2 (7 bases each). CDR3 length: 16 amino acids. CDR1 and CDR2 (germline): PRHDT, FYEKMQ (reference sequence). V lost 4 bases and J lost 7, with 20 bases in between. CDR3 nucleotides: TGTGCCAGCAGCTGGGAGGGACAGATCCCACCAAATGAGCAGTTCTTC. Its protein product is CASSWEGQIPPNEQFF.

DNA for the CDR3: TGTGCCAGCAGTTTATCTAGCGGGGATTCCTACAATGAGCAGTTCTTC. Protein sequence: CASSLSSGDSYNEQFF. The rearrangement joins TRBV27 to TRBJ2-1, with 8 bases fitting TRBD2. From germline, CDR1 is MNHEY and CDR2 SMNVEV (reference sequence). CDR3 length equals 16 residues. V was pared by 0 bases and J by 1 base, with 2 bases of the junction left unmatched.

This clone was counted a single time. The chain couples TRBV25-1 to TRBJ2-2; 8 bases fit TRBD2. In germline, CDR1 is MGHDK, CDR2 SYGVNS. The V segment lost 3 bases and the J segment 4 bases; nucleotides outside the gene matches: 4. This CDR3 comprises 15 residues. The CDR3 DNA is TGTGCCAGCAGTGACGCGACTAGCGTCACCGGGGAGCTGTTTTTT. It is translated as CASSDATSVTGELFF. Supplemented by reference TRBV25-1 and TRBJ2-2, the full variable domain reads EADIYQTPRYLVIGTGKKITLECSQTMGHDKMYWYQQDPGMELHLIHYSYGVNSTEKGDLSSESTVSRIRTEHFPLTLESARPSHTSQYLCASSDATSVTGELFFGEGSRLTVL.

The genes are TRBV7-9 and TRBJ1-1, with D uncertain. Germline V gene lookup returns CDR1 SEHNR and CDR2 FQNEAQ (reference sequence). Deletions cut 4 bases from V and 0 bases from J, with 3 bases between. This CDR3 spans 12 amino acids. CDR3 amino acids: CASSSVNTEAFF. CDR3 DNA sequence: TGTGCCAGCAGCTCAGTGAACACTGAAGCTTTCTTT.

This clone showed up many times. In DNA, the CDR3 is TGTGCCAGCAGCTTGGGACTAGGGGAAGAGACCCAGTACTTC. Residues: CASSLGLGEETQYF. The chain joins TRBV5-6 to TRBJ2-5; the D gene is possibly TRBD2 (6 bases). CDR1 SGHDT and CDR2 YYEEEE come from the germline V gene. The CDR3 runs 14 residues. V was trimmed by 0 bases and J by 3 bases, leaving 9 bases between them.

The chain employs TRBV5-4 and TRBJ2-3; 13 nucleotides align to TRBD2. Germline V gene data show CDR1 as SGHNT and CDR2 as YYREEE (reference sequence). The CDR3 is made up of 17 amino acids. Trimming cost V 1 base and J 1 base; bases outside gene matches: 3. CDR3 nucleotide sequence: TGTGCCAGCAGCTTGACTAGCGGGAGGGAGGGCACAGATACGCAGTATTTT. It is translated as CASSLTSGREGTDTQYF. The full variable domain, with the rest looked up from reference TRBV5-4 and TRBJ2-3, is ETGVTQSPTHLIKTRGQQVTLRCSSQSGHNTVSWYQQALGQGPQFIFQYYREEENGRGNFPPRFSGLQFPNYSSELNVNALELDDSALYLCASSLTSGREGTDTQYFGPGTRLTVL.

The chain combines TRBV6-5 with TRBJ1-5, with 8 bases that match TRBD1. V shed 6 bases, J shed 11 bases, and the junction held 12 bases outside the gene matches. There are 14 residues in the CDR3. Germline loops: CDR1 MNHEY, CDR2 SVGAGI. The CDR3 spells CASRPTGGPNAQHF. DNA of the CDR3: TGTGCCAGCAGGCCTACAGGGGGTCCCAACGCCCAGCATTTT.

This rearrangement joins TRBV28 to TRBJ2-3, with D possibly TRBD1 on 6 matching bases. With 5 bases removed from V and 0 bases from J, the gap between germline ends came to 12 bases. This CDR3 region has 15 residues. Per germline, CDR1 MDHEN and CDR2 SYDVKM. The CDR3 nucleotides read TGTGCCAGCAGTGAGGGGGTGGGAAGCACAGATACGCAGTATTTT. It translates to CASSEGVGSTDTQYF.